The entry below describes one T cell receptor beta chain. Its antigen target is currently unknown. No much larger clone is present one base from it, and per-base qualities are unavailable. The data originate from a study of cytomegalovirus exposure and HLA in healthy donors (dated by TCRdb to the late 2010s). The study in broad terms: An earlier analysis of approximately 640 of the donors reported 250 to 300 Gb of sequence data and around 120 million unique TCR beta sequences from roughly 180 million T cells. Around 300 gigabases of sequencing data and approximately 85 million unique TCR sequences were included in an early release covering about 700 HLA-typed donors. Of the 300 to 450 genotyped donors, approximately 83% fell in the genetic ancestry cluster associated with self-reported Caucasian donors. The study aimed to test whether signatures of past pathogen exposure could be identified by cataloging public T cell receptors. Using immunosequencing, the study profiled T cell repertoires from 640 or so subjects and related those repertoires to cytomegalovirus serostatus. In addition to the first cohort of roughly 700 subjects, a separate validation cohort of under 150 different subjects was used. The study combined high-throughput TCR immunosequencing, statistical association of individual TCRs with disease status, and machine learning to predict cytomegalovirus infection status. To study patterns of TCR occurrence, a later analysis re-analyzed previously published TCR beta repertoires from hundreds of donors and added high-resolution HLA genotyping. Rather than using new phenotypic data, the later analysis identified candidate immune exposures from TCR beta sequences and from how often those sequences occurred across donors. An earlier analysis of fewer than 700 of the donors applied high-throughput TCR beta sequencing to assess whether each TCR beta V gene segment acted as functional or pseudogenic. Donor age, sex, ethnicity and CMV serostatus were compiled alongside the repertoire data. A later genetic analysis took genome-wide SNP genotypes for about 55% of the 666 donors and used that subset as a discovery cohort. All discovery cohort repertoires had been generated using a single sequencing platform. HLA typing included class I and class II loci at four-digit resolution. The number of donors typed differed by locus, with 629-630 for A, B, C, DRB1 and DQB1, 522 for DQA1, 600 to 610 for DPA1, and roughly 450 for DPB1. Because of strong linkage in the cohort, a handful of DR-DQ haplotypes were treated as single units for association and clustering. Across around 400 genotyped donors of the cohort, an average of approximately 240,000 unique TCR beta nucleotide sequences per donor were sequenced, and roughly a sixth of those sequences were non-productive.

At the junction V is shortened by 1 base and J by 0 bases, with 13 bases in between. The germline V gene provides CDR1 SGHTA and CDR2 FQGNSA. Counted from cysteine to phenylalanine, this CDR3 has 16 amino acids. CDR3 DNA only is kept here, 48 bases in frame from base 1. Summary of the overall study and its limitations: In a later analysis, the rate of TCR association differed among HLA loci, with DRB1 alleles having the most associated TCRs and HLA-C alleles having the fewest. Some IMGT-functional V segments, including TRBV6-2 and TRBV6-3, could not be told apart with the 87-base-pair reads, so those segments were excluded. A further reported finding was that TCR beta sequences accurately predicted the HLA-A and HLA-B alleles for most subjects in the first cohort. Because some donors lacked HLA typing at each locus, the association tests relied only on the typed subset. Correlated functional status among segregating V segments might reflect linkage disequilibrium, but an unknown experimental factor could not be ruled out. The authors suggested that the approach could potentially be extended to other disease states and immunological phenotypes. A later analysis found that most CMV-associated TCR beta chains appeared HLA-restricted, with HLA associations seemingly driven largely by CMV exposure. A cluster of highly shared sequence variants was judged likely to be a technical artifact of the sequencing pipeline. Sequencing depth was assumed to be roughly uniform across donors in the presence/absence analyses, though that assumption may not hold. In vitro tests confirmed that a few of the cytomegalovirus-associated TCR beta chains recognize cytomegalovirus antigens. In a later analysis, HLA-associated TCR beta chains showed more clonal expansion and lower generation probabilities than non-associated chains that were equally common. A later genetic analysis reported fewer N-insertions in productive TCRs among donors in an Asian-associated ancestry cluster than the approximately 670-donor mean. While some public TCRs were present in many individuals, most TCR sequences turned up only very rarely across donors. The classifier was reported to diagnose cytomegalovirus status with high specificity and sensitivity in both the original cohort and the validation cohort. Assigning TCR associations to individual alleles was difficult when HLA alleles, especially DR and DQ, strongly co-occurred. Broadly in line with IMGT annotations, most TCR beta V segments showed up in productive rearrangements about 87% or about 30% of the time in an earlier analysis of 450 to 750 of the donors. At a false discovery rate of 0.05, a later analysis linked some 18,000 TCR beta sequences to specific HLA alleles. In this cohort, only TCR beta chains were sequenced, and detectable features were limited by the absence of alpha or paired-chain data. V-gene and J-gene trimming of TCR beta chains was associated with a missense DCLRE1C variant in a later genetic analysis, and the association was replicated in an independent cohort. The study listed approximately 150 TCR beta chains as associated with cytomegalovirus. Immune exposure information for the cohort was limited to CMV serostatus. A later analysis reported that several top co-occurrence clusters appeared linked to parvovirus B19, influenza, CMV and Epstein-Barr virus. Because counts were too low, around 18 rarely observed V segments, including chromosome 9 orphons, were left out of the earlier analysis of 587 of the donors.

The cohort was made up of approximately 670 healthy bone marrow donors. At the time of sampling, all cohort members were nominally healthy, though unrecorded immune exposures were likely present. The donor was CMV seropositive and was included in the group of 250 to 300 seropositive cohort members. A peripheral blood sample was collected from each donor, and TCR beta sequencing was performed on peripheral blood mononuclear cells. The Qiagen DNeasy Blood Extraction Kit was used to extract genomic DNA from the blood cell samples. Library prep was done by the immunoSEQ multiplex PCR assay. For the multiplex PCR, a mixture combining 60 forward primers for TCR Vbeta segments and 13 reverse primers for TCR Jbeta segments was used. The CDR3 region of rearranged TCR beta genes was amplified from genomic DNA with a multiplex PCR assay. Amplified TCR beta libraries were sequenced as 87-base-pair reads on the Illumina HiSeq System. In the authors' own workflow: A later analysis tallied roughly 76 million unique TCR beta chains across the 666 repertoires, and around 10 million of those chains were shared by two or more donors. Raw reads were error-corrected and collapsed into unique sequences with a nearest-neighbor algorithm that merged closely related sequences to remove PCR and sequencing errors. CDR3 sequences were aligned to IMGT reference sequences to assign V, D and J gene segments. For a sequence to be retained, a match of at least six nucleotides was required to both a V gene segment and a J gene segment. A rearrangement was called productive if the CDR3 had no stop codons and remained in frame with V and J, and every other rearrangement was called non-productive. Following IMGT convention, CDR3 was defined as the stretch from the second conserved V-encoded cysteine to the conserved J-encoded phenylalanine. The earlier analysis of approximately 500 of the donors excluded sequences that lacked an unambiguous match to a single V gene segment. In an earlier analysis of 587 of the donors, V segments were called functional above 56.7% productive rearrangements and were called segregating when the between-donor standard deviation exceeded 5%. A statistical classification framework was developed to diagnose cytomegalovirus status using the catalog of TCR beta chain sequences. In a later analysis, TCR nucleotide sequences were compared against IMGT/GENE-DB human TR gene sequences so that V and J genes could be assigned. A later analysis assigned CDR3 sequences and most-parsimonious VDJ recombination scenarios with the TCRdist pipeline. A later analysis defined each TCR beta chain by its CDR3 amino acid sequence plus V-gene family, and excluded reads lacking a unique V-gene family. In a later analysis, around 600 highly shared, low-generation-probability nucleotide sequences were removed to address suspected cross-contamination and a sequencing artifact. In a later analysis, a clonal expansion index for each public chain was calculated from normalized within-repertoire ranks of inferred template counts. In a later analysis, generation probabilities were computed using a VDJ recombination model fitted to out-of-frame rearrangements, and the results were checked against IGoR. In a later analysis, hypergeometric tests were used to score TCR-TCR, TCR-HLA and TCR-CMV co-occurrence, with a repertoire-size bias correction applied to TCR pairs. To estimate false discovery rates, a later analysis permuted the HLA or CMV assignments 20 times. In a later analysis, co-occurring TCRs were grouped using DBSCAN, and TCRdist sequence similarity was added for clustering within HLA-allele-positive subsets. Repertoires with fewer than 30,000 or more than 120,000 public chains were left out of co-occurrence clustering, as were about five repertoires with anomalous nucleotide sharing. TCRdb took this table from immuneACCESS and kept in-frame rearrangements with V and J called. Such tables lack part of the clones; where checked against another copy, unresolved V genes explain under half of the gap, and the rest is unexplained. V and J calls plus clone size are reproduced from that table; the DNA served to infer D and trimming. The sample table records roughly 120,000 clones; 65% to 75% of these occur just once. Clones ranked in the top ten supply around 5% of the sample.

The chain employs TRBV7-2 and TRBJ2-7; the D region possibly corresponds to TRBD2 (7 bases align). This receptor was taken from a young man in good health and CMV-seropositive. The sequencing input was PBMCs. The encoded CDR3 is CASSLGGGQGSYEQYF. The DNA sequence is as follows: TGTGCCAGCAGCTTAGGGGGGGGGCAGGGCTCCTACGAGCAGTACTTC.